This T cell receptor (beta chain) was found in a study of cytomegalovirus exposure and HLA in healthy donors. Overall study: Most donors, around 81% of a few hundred genotyped, fell in the Caucasian-associated ancestry cluster. Findings and limits, study-wide: Versus the approximately 700-donor mean, an Asian-associated ancestry cluster reportedly showed fewer N-insertions in a later analysis. Later analysis indicated greater clonal expansion among HLA-associated TCR beta chains than among equally common other chains.

In the case of this clone: Its antigen is not identified.

CDR3 length: 12 amino acids. With 2 bases removed from V and 7 bases from J, the gap between germline ends came to 6 bases. CDR1 and CDR2 (germline): LNHDA, SQIVND (reference sequence). 13 Jbeta primers and 60 Vbeta primers were used for the PCR. The assay was immunoSEQ multiplex PCR, and TCRdb's table has in-frame clones only and misses some. The table lists around 98,000 clones, roughly two thirds of them singletons, with about 2.5% in the top ten. This clonotype originated in a man between 50 and 59 years old in good health and CMV-seronegative. The V call is TRBV19, the J call TRBJ2-1; D might be TRBD1 (5 bases). Sequenced input: PBMCs. The DNA for the CDR3 is TGTGCCAGTAGTATACAGGGTAATGAGCAGTTCTTC. It translates to CASSIQGNEQFF.